The T cell receptor beta chain described here comes from a study of cytomegalovirus exposure and HLA in healthy donors. The study ran its PCR with 60 Vbeta and 13 Jbeta primers. Produced via immunoSEQ multiplex PCR; TCRdb's table is partial and in-frame only. The table has approximately 140,000 clones, approximately 83% seen once. V was clipped by 1 base and J by 6 bases, with 16 bases between them. The germline V gene has CDR1 SGHTA and CDR2 FQGNSA. The CDR3 consists of 15 residues. The clonotype comes from a girl aged 2 to 9 in good health and CMV-seronegative. The sequencing sample was made of PBMCs. The J gene is TRBJ2-7, the V gene TRBV7-2; no clear D. Here the CDR3 DNA reads TGTGCCAGCAGCTTAGAATCCTCTAGAACTACCGAGCAGTACTTC. Protein sequence: CASSLESSRTTEQYF.